One sample yielded the 14 T cell receptor beta chains listed below, sequenced in a study of T cell responses to AZD1222 COVID-19 vaccine. Profiling relied on immunoSEQ multiplex PCR, and the TCRdb table lists in-frame clones only, not all of them. The sample comprises about 160,000 clones, roughly 88% of which are singletons, and more than 4% rests with the top ten. Specimen: peripheral blood, collected 28 days after the second AZD1222 dose. These receptors came from an adult who received the AZD1222 COVID-19 vaccine.

The chain couples TRBV6-1 to TRBJ1-5; no firm D call. CDR1 is MNHNS and CDR2 is SASEGT in the germline V gene. V was trimmed by 0 bases and J by 3 bases, leaving 12 bases between them. The CDR3 totals 16 residues. The CDR3 sequence: CASSEAGLEVNQPQHF. As DNA, the CDR3 is TGTGCCAGCAGTGAAGCGGGTCTGGAGGTCAATCAGCCCCAGCATTTT.

This sequence joins TRBV10-2 and TRBJ1-2; D possibly corresponds to TRBD1 (5 bases). The CDR3 has 15 amino acids. V lost 3 bases to trimming and J lost 4 bases, with 15 bases between them. CDR1 WSHSY and CDR2 SAAADI come from the germline V gene. The CDR3 reads CASSDGPWDPYGYTF. CDR3 coding DNA: TGCGCCAGCAGTGATGGGCCATGGGACCCCTATGGCTACACCTTC.

The chain recombines TRBV6-2 or TRBV6-3 with TRBJ1-5; D is ambiguous. Trimming removed 3 bases from V and 4 bases from J, with 13 bases in between. This CDR3 spans 15 amino acids. The V gene's germline CDR1 is MNHEY and CDR2 SVGEGT. As DNA, the CDR3 is TGTGCCAGCAGTTATGGCCGAGTCCGGAATCAGCCCCAGCATTTT. Translation: CASSYGRVRNQPQHF.

The chain links TRBV6-5 to TRBJ1-3; no reliable D call. This CDR3 region has 13 residues. Germline assignment: CDR1 MNHEY and CDR2 SVGAGI. V dropped 5 bases and J dropped 6 bases, with 11 bases sitting between them. CDR3 sequence reads: CASSPTRKNTIYF. The CDR3 coding sequence is TGTGCCAGCAGTCCTACACGGAAAAACACCATATATTTT.

V gene TRBV30 combines with J gene TRBJ1-1; D call uncertain. Germline loops: CDR1 GTSNPN, CDR2 SVGIG (reference sequence). V lost 0 bases and J 5 bases, leaving 16 bases between the germline ends. The CDR3 has 15 residues. CDR3 in amino acids: CAWSVGRGMGTEAFF. The CDR3 bases are TGTGCCTGGAGTGTGGGTAGAGGTATGGGGACTGAAGCTTTCTTT.

CDR3 sequence reads: CSGGAGDTQYF. The CDR3 DNA sequence: TGCAGCGGGGGGGCAGGTGATACGCAGTATTTT. The genes are TRBV29-1 and TRBJ2-3, with D perhaps assigned TRBD1 or TRBD2 (6 bases each). The V end lost 7 bases, the J end lost 6 bases, and 11 bases lay between the germline ends. CDR1 is SQVTM and CDR2 is ANQGSEA in the germline V gene. The CDR3 runs 11 residues.

The J gene is TRBJ1-5, the V gene TRBV7-2; a possible D gene is TRBD1 (5 bases). The CDR3 spans 11 residues. The V gene lost 4 bases and the J gene lost 9 bases, with 7 bases spanning the gap. The germline CDR1 and CDR2 sequences are SGHTA and FQGNSA. Here the CDR3 DNA reads TGTGCCAGCAGCTCGGGGGGGCCCCAGCATTTT. Translated: CASSSGGPQHF.

The rearrangement uses TRBV5-1 and TRBJ1-5, with D perhaps TRBD1 (6 bases). Trimming pared 0 bases from V and 7 bases from J, leaving 14 bases between. This CDR3 comprises 15 residues. Looked up from germline, CDR1 is SGHRS and CDR2 is YFSETQ. The CDR3 coding sequence is TGCGCCAGCAGCTTGGCGACAGGCCGGGGGCAGCCCCAGCATTTT. Its translation is CASSLATGRGQPQHF.

The gene calls are TRBV19 and TRBJ2-1, with 8 bases fitting TRBD2. With 9 bases clipped from V and 4 bases from J, the junction kept 5 bases outside the gene matches. CDR3 length: 13 amino acids. Germline V gene lookup returns CDR1 LNHDA and CDR2 SQIVND (reference sequence). The CDR3 bases are TGTGCCAGCATAGCGGGGAGTTACAATGAGCAGTTCTTC. Translation gives CASIAGSYNEQFF.

V and J are TRBV6-6 and TRBJ2-7; 11 positions match TRBD2. Germline V lookup: CDR1 MNHNY, CDR2 SVGAGI (reference sequence). With V trimmed by 4 bases and J by 4 bases, 6 bases remained unmatched. The CDR3 is 15 amino acids. The CDR3 DNA reads as TGTGCCAGCAGTTTTATAGCGGGGGGGACTTACGAGCAGTACTTC. This codes for CASSFIAGGTYEQYF.

The sample holds a few counts of this clone. The genes are TRBV27 and TRBJ1-3; D might be TRBD1 (6 bases). V lost 0 bases and J 4 bases, leaving 13 bases between the germline ends. Germline loops: CDR1 MNHEY, CDR2 SMNVEV (reference sequence). The CDR3 is 16 amino acids. This CDR3 is CASSLSGTGYGNTIYF. The CDR3 DNA follows: TGTGCCAGCAGTTTATCGGGAACAGGGTACGGAAACACCATATATTTT.

This clone appeared once. This chain joins TRBV9 and TRBJ2-5; 15 bases are shared with TRBD2. The CDR3 covers 19 residues. Trimming removed 3 bases from V and 4 bases from J; junction bases left unmatched: 13. Germline CDR1 reads SGDLS; CDR2 reads YYNGEE. CDR3: CASSAPTWTSGGATETQYF. The CDR3 DNA reads TGTGCCAGCAGCGCACCCACCTGGACTAGCGGGGGGGCTACAGAGACCCAGTACTTC.

The CDR3 region is CASSYSGTVGELFF. Here the CDR3 DNA reads TGTGCCAGCAGTTACTCGGGGACAGTTGGGGAGCTGTTTTTT. V usage is TRBV6-2 or TRBV6-3 and J usage is TRBJ2-2, with 7 bases matching TRBD1. Losses at the gene ends were 0 bases for V and 8 bases for J; bases not matched to a gene: 3. Germline CDR1 reads MNHEY; CDR2 reads SVGEGT. CDR3 length equals 14 residues.

The genes are TRBV18 and TRBJ2-2, with 9 bases that match TRBD1. V lost 3 bases to trimming and J lost 7 bases; unmatched junction nucleotides: 9. Germline CDR1 is KGHSH and CDR2 is LQKENI. CDR3 size: 16 residues. The CDR3 bases are TGTGCCAGCTCACCGAGACAGGGGGGATCGATCGGGGAGCTGTTTTTT. Translation: CASSPRQGGSIGELFF.